The clone carrying this T cell receptor (beta chain) was recorded only once. The CDR3 extends over 17 amino acids. The V end was cut by 1 base, the J end by 5 bases, with 20 bases between. Germline CDR1 PRHDT, CDR2 FYEKMQ (reference sequence). Profiling relied on immunoSEQ multiplex PCR, and the TCRdb table lists in-frame clones only, not all of them. The repertoire consists of 68,000 or so clones, with approximately 90% occurring once and the leading ten covering 1.2% to 1.5%. The data are from a study of T cell changes during pregnancy in multiple sclerosis. The chain uses TRBV13 and TRBJ2-5; D might be TRBD2 (6 bases). The sample consisted of peripheral blood, taken in the second trimester of pregnancy. The TCR originated in a female donor in good health, enrolled as a control in a pregnancy study. The CDR3 DNA reads as TGTGCCAGCAGCTTAGTTTCGCGGCGGGGACCCACCGAGACCCAGTACTTC. Protein product: CASSLVSRRGPTETQYF.